This TCR beta chain was recovered during a study of post-analysis software for immune sequencing data (dated by TCRdb to between 2014 and 2017). With regard to the full study: Recorded disease courses included relapsing-remitting, secondary progressive and progressive-relapsing multiple sclerosis, with some patients lacking subtype annotation. The multiple sclerosis patient repertoires were compared with 10 or so previously published healthy control repertoires from donors aged about 6 to 26 years. A subset of samples was prepared in parallel using single-end sample barcoding, then pooled and co-amplified after Illumina adapter ligation.

The library came from PCR. Data came from an Illumina HiSeq 2500. Unique molecular identifiers were incorporated into TCR beta cDNA libraries to reduce PCR and sequencing biases. Per 1 to 10 million input T cells, some 500,000 cDNA molecules were obtained, such that each molecule approximated one T cell. Patient libraries were prepared and sequenced with the same protocol used for the earlier healthy control dataset. Within a given batch, samples were prepared together, multiplexed and sequenced on the same HiSeq lane. In the original analysis: Raw barcoded reads were processed with MIGEC, and single-read molecular identifier groups were discarded before consensus assembly and CDR3 extraction. VDJtools was used for post-analysis of the clonotype tables, with diversity normalized by down-sampling every dataset to the smallest sample size. In repertoire overlap clustering, CDR3 amino acid sequences, but not nucleotide sequences, were matched to correct batch-related cross-sample contamination. The public reads were run again by TCRdb, first through fastp at Q25 and then through MiXCR, and only productive beta chains were kept. Identical CDR3 proteins give one entry, which carries the most common genes and DNA. Here the V and J calls rest on TCRdb's processing, not on the authors' analysis. The sample has around 700,000 distinct CDR3 sequences on record, 55% to 70% of them singletons. 10% to 12% of the sample comes from the top ten.

As to this clonotype: Which antigen it targets is not known. There are no base qualities to consult, and no much larger clone falls within one base.

TCR beta repertoires were profiled from peripheral blood of about a dozen young patients with multiple sclerosis to demonstrate the VDJtools post-analysis software. The patients with multiple sclerosis were children and adolescents between roughly 6 and 17 years of age. Overall results and qualifications from the work: When samples were clustered directly using the F measure, samples prepared in the same batch co-clustered strongly, which prompted a batch-effect correction. The multiple sclerosis patient group was slightly younger than the control group. Compared with controls, multiple sclerosis patients had significantly lower normalized Chao1 diversity, a finding suggesting substantial peripheral T-cell clonal expansion.

The receptor comes from a girl under 10 years old with multiple sclerosis. Material for sequencing was blood.

For the CDR3, the sequence is CSVKGGGLNTGELFF. The DNA reads TGCAGCGTTAAAGGGGGAGGCCTGAACACCGGGGAGCTGTTTTTT. The sequence joins TRBV29-1 to TRBJ2-2; the D gene could be TRBD1 or TRBD2, each one agreeing over 6 bases. V is reduced by 5 bases and J by 1 base, leaving a spacing of 14 bases between them. The CDR3 runs 15 residues from the cysteine to the phenylalanine. CDR3 DNA only is kept here, 45 bases in frame from base 1. The germline V gene yields SQVTM for CDR1 and ANQGSEA for CDR2.